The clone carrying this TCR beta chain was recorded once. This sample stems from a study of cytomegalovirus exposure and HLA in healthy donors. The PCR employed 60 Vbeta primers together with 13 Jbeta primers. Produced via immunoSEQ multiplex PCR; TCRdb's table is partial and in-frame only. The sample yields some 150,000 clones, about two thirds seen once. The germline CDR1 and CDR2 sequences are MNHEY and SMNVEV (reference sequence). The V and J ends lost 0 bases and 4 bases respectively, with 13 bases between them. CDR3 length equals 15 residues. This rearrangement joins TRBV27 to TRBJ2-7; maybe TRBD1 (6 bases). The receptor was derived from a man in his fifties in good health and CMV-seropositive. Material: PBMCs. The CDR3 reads CASSLSAGVGYEQYF. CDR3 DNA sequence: TGTGCCAGCAGTTTATCGGCAGGGGTTGGATACGAGCAGTACTTC.